Presented here are 25 T cell receptor beta chains from one specimen sequenced in a study of OX40 agonist ivuxolimab in advanced cancers. The method was immunoSEQ multiplex PCR; TCRdb's version includes in-frame clones alone and lacks a portion of them. The sample holds some 66,000 clones, under 85% seen once. This sample comprised CD4+ or CD8+ T cells sorted from blood, obtained in a trial of the OX40 agonist ivuxolimab. The receptor set was obtained from an adult with an advanced solid tumor such as melanoma, head and neck, liver or kidney cancer.

The V and J genes are TRBV10-1 and TRBJ2-3; tentatively, D is TRBD1 (6 bases). Germline loops: CDR1 WNHNN, CDR2 SYGVQD (reference sequence). CDR3 length: 14 residues. V lost 9 bases and J lost 2, with 15 bases in between. The CDR3 spells CASRDIDDTDTQYF. The CDR3 region has the DNA TGCGCCAGTCGGGACATCGATGACACAGATACGCAGTATTTT.

The chain employs TRBV6-1 and TRBJ2-3; 7 bases agree with TRBD1. This CDR3 is built from 15 residues. Germline assignment: CDR1 MNHNS and CDR2 SASEGT. J lost 1 base, V lost 10 bases, and 11 bases had no gene match. This chain's CDR3 is CAIPSLTGRTDTQYF. The DNA for the CDR3 is TGTGCCATCCCCTCACTGACAGGGCGCACAGATACGCAGTATTTT.

The CDR3 is CASSKLFLHRGSDEQYF. The CDR3 coding sequence is TGTGCCAGCAGCAAGCTATTCCTGCACAGGGGGAGCGACGAGCAGTACTTC. This rearrangement joins TRBV21-1 to TRBJ2-7; the table's TRBD1 call for D was not verified on the DNA. TRBV21-1 is listed as a pseudogene. The CDR3 length is 17 residues.

V is TRBV13 and J is TRBJ2-1, with a tentative D call TRBD2 (6 bases). CDR3 size: 16 residues. The germline V and J ends were trimmed by 2 bases and 6 bases, with 17 bases remaining between them. Germline CDR1 reads PRHDT; CDR2 reads FYEKMQ (reference sequence). CDR3 nucleotide sequence: TGTGCCAGCAGCTTACGGCTCACGGGAGTGGCCAATGAGCAGTTCTTC. Residues: CASSLRLTGVANEQFF. The whole variable domain, filled in from reference TRBV13 and TRBJ2-1, reads AAGVIQSPRHLIKEKRETATLKCYPIPRHDTVYWYQQGPGQDPQFLISFYEKMQSDKGSIPDRFSAQQFSDYHSELNMSSLELGDSALYFCASSLRLTGVANEQFFGPGTRLTVL.

The V gene is TRBV11-3, the J gene TRBJ2-3; TRBD2 matches at 9 bases. The CDR3 length is 17 residues. CDR1 is SGHNT, CDR2 YENEEA, per germline. V dropped 1 base and J dropped 2; count of bases not matched to a gene: 7. CDR3 sequence: CASSLGGLAGNTDTQYF. For the CDR3, the DNA is TGTGCCAGCAGCTTAGGCGGTCTAGCGGGGAACACAGATACGCAGTATTTT.

J is TRBJ1-1 and V is TRBV5-1, with D perhaps matching TRBD1 (6 bases). V lost 4 bases and J lost 2, with 9 bases in between. CDR3 length: 13 amino acids. Germline loops: CDR1 SGHRS, CDR2 YFSETQ. CDR3 sequence reads: CASSRDTNTEAFF. In DNA, the CDR3 is TGCGCCAGCAGCCGGGACACTAACACTGAAGCTTTCTTT.

V usage is TRBV6-6 and J usage is TRBJ1-2, with TRBD1 identical over 11 bases. The germline gives CDR1 MNHNY, CDR2 SVGAGI (reference sequence). V lost 2 bases and J lost 7; bases outside the gene matches: 6. This CDR3 is 15 amino acids long. The CDR3 nucleotides read TGTGCCAGCAGTTACAAGGACAGGGGGCTTATTGGCTACACCTTC. Protein: CASSYKDRGLIGYTF.

The gene calls are TRBV5-4 and TRBJ2-7; TRBD2 aligns across 16 bases. The CDR3 is made up of 16 amino acids. Germline values: CDR1 SGHNT, CDR2 YYREEE (reference sequence). V lost 4 bases to trimming and J lost 2 bases; unmatched junction nucleotides: 3. The CDR3 nucleotides are TGTGCCAGCAGCAGGGGGACTAGCGGGAGGGCCTACGAGCAGTACTTC. Amino acids: CASSRGTSGRAYEQYF.

The chain couples TRBV7-2 to TRBJ2-3, with a weak D call TRBD1 (5 bases). Germline V gives CDR1 SGHTA, CDR2 FQGNSA. Trimming removed 3 bases at V and 4 bases at J, with 11 bases between. The CDR3 is made up of 14 amino acids. CDR3 sequence: CASSFQGFADTQYF. CDR3 DNA sequence: TGTGCCAGCAGCTTCCAGGGATTTGCAGATACGCAGTATTTT.

J is TRBJ2-5 and V is TRBV7-8; TRBD2 matches 8 bases. The J segment lost 5 bases and the V segment lost 1 base, leaving 12 bases of the junction unmatched. Germline V gene data show CDR1 as SGHVS and CDR2 as FQNEAQ. The CDR3 loop spans 17 amino acids. The chain's CDR3 is CASSLVANGRAAETQYF. The CDR3 bases are TGTGCCAGCAGCTTAGTTGCGAACGGGAGGGCTGCGGAGACCCAGTACTTC.

V and J are TRBV5-1 and TRBJ2-7, with D maybe TRBD1 (6 bases). The V gene lost 0 bases and the J gene lost 9 bases, with 19 bases spanning the gap. The CDR3 length is 15 residues. Per germline, CDR1 SGHRS and CDR2 YFSETQ. CDR3 in amino acids: CASSLASQGSFVQYF. The CDR3 coding sequence is TGCGCCAGCAGCTTGGCCAGTCAGGGGAGCTTTGTGCAGTACTTC.

The chain is built from TRBV9 and TRBJ1-2, with D possibly matching TRBD1 (5 bases). With 0 bases removed from V and 5 bases from J, the gap between germline ends came to 14 bases. There are 15 residues in the CDR3. Germline loops: CDR1 SGDLS, CDR2 YYNGEE. CDR3 sequence (DNA): TGTGCCAGCAGCGTAGGCAGGGTCCTTAGATATGGCTACACCTTC. Its protein is CASSVGRVLRYGYTF.

The chain joins TRBV7-9 to TRBJ2-7; D is unresolved. The CDR3 loop spans 14 amino acids. Looked up from germline, CDR1 is SEHNR and CDR2 is FQNEAQ (reference sequence). V lost 3 bases and J lost 6, with 15 bases in between. The CDR3 DNA follows: TGTGCCAGCAGCTTTAGGGTTGGAGTACCCGAGCAGTACTTC. Translating it yields CASSFRVGVPEQYF.

This chain uses TRBV7-2 with TRBJ2-7, with 8 bases lining up with TRBD2. Per the germline V gene, CDR1 is SGHTA and CDR2 is FQGNSA. Losses at the gene ends were 2 bases for V and 6 bases for J; bases not matched to a gene: 6. The CDR3 length is 14 residues. For the CDR3, the DNA is TGTGCCAGCAGCTTAAGCGGGAGAGTCCTCGAGCAGTACTTC. This codes for CASSLSGRVLEQYF.

This chain connects TRBV7-2 to TRBJ2-1; 8 bases match TRBD2. The germline CDR1 and CDR2 sequences are SGHTA and FQGNSA. V gave up 5 bases and J gave up 3 bases; unmatched junction bases: 9. There are 16 residues in the CDR3. CDR3 nucleotide sequence: TGTGCCAGCAGCATCGGACTAGCCCCTAACTACAATGAGCAGTTCTTC. This translates into CASSIGLAPNYNEQFF.

CDR3 sequence: CASSTQRGYGYTF. The CDR3 nucleotides are TGTGCCAGTAGTACCCAAAGGGGGTATGGCTACACCTTC. The V and J genes are TRBV19 and TRBJ1-2, with D possibly being TRBD1 (6 bases). This CDR3 region has 13 residues. Germline V gene sequence: CDR1 LNHDA, CDR2 SQIVND (reference sequence). Between the trimmed V and J ends, which lost 4 bases and 5 bases, there was a span of 11 bases. Full variable domain (rest looked up from reference TRBV19 and TRBJ1-2): DGGITQSPKYLFRKEGQNVTLSCEQNLNHDAMYWYRQDPGQGLRLIYYSQIVNDFQKGDIAEGYSVSREKKESFPLTVTSAQKNPTAFYLCASSTQRGYGYTFGSGTRLTVV.

This clone turned up a few times. The chain has TRBV29-1 and TRBJ2-7; D is perhaps TRBD1 (6 bases). The ends were cut back, 4 bases at V and 2 bases at J, with 9 bases in the middle. CDR1 SQVTM and CDR2 ANQGSEA come from the germline V gene. The CDR3 contains 12 residues. The CDR3: CSVARDTYEQYF. DNA of the CDR3: TGCAGCGTTGCCAGGGACACCTACGAGCAGTACTTC.

This clone is a singleton in its sample. The rearrangement uses TRBV21-1 and TRBJ2-7; the table's D gene call, TRBD1, was not cross checked with the DNA. TRBV21-1 is classified as a pseudogene. This CDR3 comprises 16 residues. This chain's CDR3 is CASSRRGLLSSYEQYF. CDR3 DNA sequence: TGTGCCAGCAGCCGGAGGGGGCTACTGAGCTCCTACGAGCAGTACTTC.

This sequence joins TRBV4-1 and TRBJ2-1; 12 bases agree with TRBD2. The germline V gene encodes CDR1 MGHRA and CDR2 YSYEKL. This CDR3 is 17 amino acids long. V lost 1 base and J lost 8; bases outside the gene matches: 9. The CDR3 region has the DNA TGCGCCAGCAGCCAAGGGCTAGCGGGAGGGATAGTGTATGAGCAGTTCTTC. Translating gives CASSQGLAGGIVYEQFF.

The J gene is TRBJ1-1, the V gene TRBV12-5; D is possibly TRBD1 (5 bases). The CDR3 is 15 residues long. Germline V lookup: CDR1 LGHNT, CDR2 FRNRAP. The V end was cut by 2 bases, the J end by 2 bases, with 12 bases between. The CDR3 loop reads CASGLISTGNTEAFF. The DNA for the CDR3 is TGTGCTAGTGGTTTGATCTCCACAGGAAACACTGAAGCTTTCTTT.

The gene calls are TRBV5-1 and TRBJ2-3, with no clear D. The CDR3 sequence is 14 residues long. V was trimmed by 0 bases and J by 4 bases, leaving 9 bases between them. The germline gives CDR1 SGHRS, CDR2 YFSETQ. The CDR3 is CASSLGGWSDTQYF. The CDR3 region has the DNA TGCGCCAGCAGCTTGGGAGGCTGGTCAGATACGCAGTATTTT.

The genes are TRBV7-2 and TRBJ1-1; D not resolved. Trimming removed 3 bases at V and 5 bases at J, with 10 bases between. This CDR3 has 13 residues. Per germline, CDR1 SGHTA and CDR2 FQGNSA. The CDR3 here is CASSFVGETEAFF. The CDR3 DNA reads as TGTGCCAGCAGCTTCGTGGGTGAAACTGAAGCTTTCTTT.

The chain uses TRBV10-3 and TRBJ2-7; no firm D call. Trimming took off 5 bases at V and 0 bases at J, with 5 bases between the two ends. The CDR3 is 12 residues long. The germline CDR1 and CDR2 sequences are ENHRY and SYGVKD. The CDR3 region is CAISMVSYEQYF. CDR3 in DNA: TGTGCCATCAGTATGGTCTCCTACGAGCAGTACTTC.

This chain uses TRBV19 with TRBJ1-5; possibly TRBD1 for D (5 bases). Germline values: CDR1 LNHDA, CDR2 SQIVND (reference sequence). Trimming shortened V by 0 bases and J by 4 bases, and 10 bases separated the two germline ends. The CDR3 runs 15 residues. This CDR3 is CASSIDSGGNQPQHF. DNA for the CDR3: TGTGCCAGTAGTATAGATTCCGGGGGGAATCAGCCCCAGCATTTT.

The CDR3 sequence is CASSRQAHNEKLFF. The CDR3 region has the DNA TGTGCCAGCAGCCGACAGGCACATAATGAAAAACTGTTTTTT. This chain joins TRBV5-6 and TRBJ1-4; tentative D call: TRBD1 (6 bases). The germline V gene encodes CDR1 SGHDT and CDR2 YYEEEE. This CDR3 comprises 14 residues. Trimming removed 4 bases at V and 4 bases at J, with 11 bases between.